A selection of T cell receptor beta chains follows, all from one sample in a study of CD8 T cell repertoires and HIV-1 epitope variants. These TCRs' antigens remain unknown. Profiled with immunoSEQ multiplex PCR; TCRdb holds only in-frame clones, not every one. This sample carries thousands of clones, roughly 65% of them seen once, and the ten largest clones take 40% to 45%. Sequenced material: cultured CD8+ T cells derived from PBMCs. The receptors were gathered from a male donor with HIV. Each CDR3 is given with its conserved first and last residue. The order of the fields is CDR3 DNA, CDR3 protein, V gene, D gene, J gene, clone size. A D gene is named only where the DNA matches it firmly. Expanded clones are given a class, and other clones once, few, many or no size at all.

DNA: TGCGCCAGCAGTGATTCGAGCGGGGGGCAAGGTGAGCAGTTCTTC
CDR3: CASSDSSGGQGEQFF
V: TRBV10-2
D: TRBD2
J: TRBJ2-1
size: few

DNA: TGTGCCTGGAGGTGGGGCTATGGCTACACCTTC
CDR3: CAWRWGYGYTF
V: TRBV30
D: NA
J: TRBJ1-2
size: few

DNA: TGCGCCAGCAGCCAAGATACAAGCGGGGGGGCAAGTGAGCAGTTCTTC
CDR3: CASSQDTSGGASEQFF
V: TRBV4-3
D: TRBD2
J: TRBJ2-1
size: few

DNA: TGCAGCGCCCAGACTAGCGGGATGGGGTATGAGCAGTTCTTC
CDR3: CSAQTSGMGYEQFF
V: TRBV29-1
D: TRBD2
J: TRBJ2-1
size: NA

DNA: TGTGCCAGCAGCGTAGCAGTCGGGACAGACGAAAAACTGTTTTTT
CDR3: CASSVAVGTDEKLFF
V: TRBV9
D: TRBD1
J: TRBJ1-4
size: NA

DNA: TGCGCCAGCAGCTTGCCCAGCGGGAGTAATGAGCAGTTCTTC
CDR3: CASSLPSGSNEQFF
V: TRBV5-1
D: TRBD2
J: TRBJ2-1
size: NA

DNA: TGTGCCAGCAGACCGGCGAGCTCCTACAATGAGCAGTTCTTC
CDR3: CASRPASSYNEQFF
V: TRBV25-1
D: NA
J: TRBJ2-1
size: NA

DNA: TGTGCCAGCAGCGTAGAAGGGTCCTACGAGCAGTACTTC
CDR3: CASSVEGSYEQYF
V: TRBV9
D: NA
J: TRBJ2-7
size: NA

DNA: TGTGCCAGCAGTCCCCGGACTAGCGGCCGGGAGCAGTACTTC
CDR3: CASSPRTSGREQYF
V: TRBV28
D: TRBD2
J: TRBJ2-7
size: NA

DNA: TGTGCCAGCAGCGTAGATCCTAGCGGGAGGTCCCTCTCCTACGAGCAGTACTTC
CDR3: CASSVDPSGRSLSYEQYF
V: TRBV9
D: TRBD2
J: TRBJ2-7
size: NA

DNA: TGTGCCAGCAGCTTAGCGGTTTGGGCTAGCGGGGGCAAAAATGAGCAGTTCTTC
CDR3: CASSLAVWASGGKNEQFF
V: TRBV7-9
D: TRBD2
J: TRBJ2-1
size: NA

DNA: TGTGCCAGTACAATGGGAGCGGGAGGGCGGAATGAGCAGTTCTTC
CDR3: CASTMGAGGRNEQFF
V: TRBV19
D: TRBD2
J: TRBJ2-1
size: NA

DNA: TGCGCCTCCCGCGGCGGGTACGAGCAGTACTTC
CDR3: CASRGGYEQYF
V: TRBV5-1
D: NA
J: TRBJ2-7
size: few

DNA: TGTGCCAGCTTTAGGGGAGGGTCGGCCCAGTACTTC
CDR3: CASFRGGSAQYF
V: TRBV6-1
D: TRBD2
J: TRBJ2-5
size: NA

DNA: TGTGCCAGCAGTCAGGACAGCCAGGGCAATCAGCCCCAGCATTTT
CDR3: CASSQDSQGNQPQHF
V: TRBV2
D: NA
J: TRBJ1-5
size: NA

DNA: TGTGCCAGCAGCTTGGGGCCGAACACCGGGGAGCTGTTTTTT
CDR3: CASSLGPNTGELFF
V: TRBV5-6
D: NA
J: TRBJ2-2
size: NA

DNA: TGTGCCAGCAGTTTATGGGAAAGGGAAGACAATGAGCAGTTCTTC
CDR3: CASSLWEREDNEQFF
V: TRBV28
D: NA
J: TRBJ2-1
size: NA

DNA: TGCGCCAGCAACTCTGGAAACACCATATATTTT
CDR3: CASNSGNTIYF
V: TRBV5-1
D: NA
J: TRBJ1-3
size: NA

DNA: TGCGCCAGCAGCCAACTAGCGGGAGACCACGAGCAGTACTTC
CDR3: CASSQLAGDHEQYF
V: TRBV4-1
D: TRBD2
J: TRBJ2-7
size: NA